The 8 T cell receptor beta chains reported below all come from one sample, sequenced in a study of blood T cell repertoires in COVID-19. Clones were read by immunoSEQ multiplex PCR, and TCRdb kept only the in-frame ones, dropping some. This repertoire shows 150,000 to 200,000 clones, roughly 88% found once; its top ten account for 9% to 10%. The sample comprised PBMCs or T cells enriched from blood (not recorded which). All receptors come from a woman between 18 and 29 years old who had recovered from COVID-19.

The V gene is TRBV11-2, the J gene TRBJ2-7; 9 positions agree with TRBD2. V was pared by 5 bases and J by 1 base, with 6 bases of the junction left unmatched. Looked up from germline, CDR1 is SGHAT and CDR2 is FQNNGV. This CDR3 comprises 15 residues. The CDR3 protein is CASSRTSVGSYEQYF. CDR3 bases: TGTGCCAGCAGCCGGACTAGCGTTGGGTCCTACGAGCAGTACTTC.

This clone came up a few times. The genes are TRBV6-5 and TRBJ1-3; no clear D. Germline CDR1 MNHEY, CDR2 SVGAGI. V shed 0 bases and J shed 2 bases, with 8 bases lying between them. The CDR3 loop spans 15 amino acids. In DNA, the CDR3 is TGTGCCAGCAGTTACTCGTCTAGCACTGGAAACACCATATATTTT. This encodes CASSYSSSTGNTIYF.

The chain uses TRBV7-9 and TRBJ2-1; TRBD2 matches 7 bases. Looked up from germline, CDR1 is SEHNR and CDR2 is FQNEAQ (reference sequence). The CDR3 is made up of 16 amino acids. Losses at the gene ends were 5 bases for V and 10 bases for J; bases not matched to a gene: 17. The CDR3 reads CASSPSMAGEVEEQFF. DNA for the CDR3: TGTGCCAGCAGCCCGAGTATGGCGGGAGAGGTAGAGGAGCAGTTCTTC.

J is TRBJ2-7 and V is TRBV27; 9 bases are a match to TRBD1. The CDR3 loop spans 16 amino acids. V lost 6 bases, J lost 2 bases, and 11 bases stayed unmatched. Germline lookup yields CDR1 MNHEY and CDR2 SMNVEV (reference sequence). The CDR3: CASSPWFGTGTYEQYF. CDR3 DNA sequence: TGTGCCAGCAGCCCCTGGTTTGGGACAGGGACCTACGAGCAGTACTTC.

The genes are TRBV6-2 or TRBV6-3 and TRBJ2-7; TRBD1 matches 7 bases. After removal of 2 bases from V and 2 bases from J, the junction contained 15 bases not matched to a gene. This CDR3 has 18 residues. The V gene's germline CDR1 is MNHEY and CDR2 SVGEGT. In DNA, the CDR3 is TGTGCCAGCAGTTACGGACCCCAAGCCAGGGGGATGGCCTACGAGCAGTACTTC. Translating it yields CASSYGPQARGMAYEQYF.

The rearrangement joins TRBV15 to TRBJ2-1, with 11 bases aligning to TRBD2. Per the germline V gene, CDR1 is LNHNV and CDR2 is YYDKDF (reference sequence). Unmatched junction bases numbered 1, after V lost 0 bases and J lost 6 bases. The CDR3 has 15 residues. CDR3 bases: TGTGCCACCAGCAGAGATCTAGCGGGGGGCAATGAGCAGTTCTTC. Translating gives CATSRDLAGGNEQFF.

The gene calls are TRBV5-1 and TRBJ1-1; D might be TRBD1 (5 bases). Germline V gene data show CDR1 as SGHRS and CDR2 as YFSETQ. Between the trimmed V and J ends, which lost 0 bases and 0 bases, there was a span of 12 bases. This CDR3 has 16 amino acids. The CDR3 region has the DNA TGCGCCAGCAGCTTGGGTCATTCGGGGGTGAACACTGAAGCTTTCTTT. Translation gives CASSLGHSGVNTEAFF.

The rearrangement links TRBV19 to TRBJ2-1; 9 bases fit TRBD2. Looked up from germline, CDR1 is LNHDA and CDR2 is SQIVND (reference sequence). The length of the CDR3 is 17 residues. V was clipped by 6 bases and J by 6 bases; unmatched bases: 15. CDR3 nucleotide sequence: TGTGCCAGTAGCCCCATGGGGCGCGGGAGGGCCCTCAATGAGCAGTTCTTC. Translation: CASSPMGRGRALNEQFF.